Described below is a single T cell receptor beta chain sequence and its context. The specificity of this receptor is unknown. No per-base quality is available; no much larger clone lies one base away. The data stem from a study of CD8 T cells in Susac syndrome (dated by TCRdb to between 2019 and 2020). Regarding the complete study: Repertoire sequencing was used to test whether CD8+ T cell activation and differentiation in Susac syndrome was antigen driven. Clonality of the CD8+ T cell repertoire was compared between around 13 healthy donors, about 14 Susac syndrome patients and roughly 15 multiple sclerosis patients. Overall study outcomes, separate from this receptor: The number of individuals in the TCR sequencing and HLA analysis was recognized as being relatively small.

RNA was extracted with the RNeasy kit and roughly 0.5 to 1 ug was reverse transcribed using random hexamers. The immunoSEQ multiplex PCR assay, covering 54 Vbeta and 13 Jbeta segments, was used to amplify TCR beta CDR3 regions. PCR amplification bias was corrected using a synthetic template baseline for primer optimization and computational correction. The authors' analysis ran thus. Reads were assigned to V, D and J genes according to IMGT and analyzed in immunoSEQ Analyzer, with only productive sequences retained. Clonality was computed as one minus Shannon entropy normalized by log2 of the number of productive unique sequences. For each patient and control, public and private clones were evaluated within the 100 most prevalent clones. Susac-specific clones were defined as absent from healthy and MS cohorts, roughly 1,100 published viral clones and other ImmuneACCESS disease sequences. TCRdb applied fastp at Q25 and MiXCR to the public reads, then kept only in-frame beta chains. Identical CDR3 protein sequences are pooled into one entry, listed with their most common genes and DNA. TCRdb's processing, not the study's, gives the V and J calls here. The sample table shows just over 150,000 distinct CDR3 sequences, and around 95% are seen once. Together, the top ten hold 0.14% to 0.15% of the sample.

The junction shows trimming of 6 bases on V and 5 bases on J, plus 11 bases between the germline ends. There are 13 amino acids in the CDR3, from cysteine to phenylalanine inclusive. CDR3 DNA only is kept here, 39 bases in frame from base 1. Peripheral blood CD8+ and CD4+ T cells from healthy donors, Susac syndrome patients and multiple sclerosis patients were profiled using high-throughput TCR beta sequencing. The multiple sclerosis controls were treatment-naive patients whose relapsing-remitting disease, either stable or active, fulfilled the revised McDonald criteria. Bulk CD8+ and CD4+ T cells were purified by magnetic negative isolation, whereas CD8+ TEMRA cells were enriched by FACS. Blood was drawn into EDTA tubes, processed within 24 hours, and PBMCs were isolated by density gradient centrifugation. PBMCs destined for TCR sequencing were cryopreserved in liquid nitrogen and later thawed in a 37 °C water bath. Purity of sorted or isolated CD4+, CD8+ and CD8+ TEMRA cells was at least 90%.

Material: CD8+ T cells from PBMCs. The receptor comes from a human donor with multiple sclerosis. The receptor chain draws on TRBV12-3 or TRBV12-4 and TRBJ1-5; no D gene is confidently identified. At the DNA level, the sequence is TGTGCCAGCAGCCCCTTATCGGATCAGCCCCAGCATTTT. Its translation reads: CASSPLSDQPQHF.